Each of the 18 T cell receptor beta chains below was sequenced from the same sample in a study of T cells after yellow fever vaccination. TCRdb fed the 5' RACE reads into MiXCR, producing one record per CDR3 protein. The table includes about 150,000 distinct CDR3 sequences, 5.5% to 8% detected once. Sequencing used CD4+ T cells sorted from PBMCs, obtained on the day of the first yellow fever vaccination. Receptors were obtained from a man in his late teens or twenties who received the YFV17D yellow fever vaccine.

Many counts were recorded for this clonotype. The CDR3 region has the DNA TGCGCCAGCAGCCTAGACGCAGGTGAACGGACCCAGTACTTC. Encoded protein: CASSLDAGERTQYF. The chain employs TRBV5-1 and TRBJ2-5; D is uncertain. The CDR3 has 14 residues. Germline V gene sequence: CDR1 SGHRS, CDR2 YFSETQ. Trimming shortened V by 4 bases and J by 7 bases, and 17 bases separated the two germline ends.

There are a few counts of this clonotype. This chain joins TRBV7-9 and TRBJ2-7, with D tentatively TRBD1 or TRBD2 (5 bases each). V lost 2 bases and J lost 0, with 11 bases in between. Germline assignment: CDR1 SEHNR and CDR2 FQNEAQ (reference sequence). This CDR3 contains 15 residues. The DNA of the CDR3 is TGTGCCAGCAGCTTAAACGGGGCGAGCTCCTACGAGCAGTACTTC. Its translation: CASSLNGASSYEQYF.

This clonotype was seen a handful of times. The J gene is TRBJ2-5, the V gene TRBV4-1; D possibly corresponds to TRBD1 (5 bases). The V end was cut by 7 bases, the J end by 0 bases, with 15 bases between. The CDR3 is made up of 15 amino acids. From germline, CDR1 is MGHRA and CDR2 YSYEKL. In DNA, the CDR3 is TGCGCCAGCAACCACCCCACAGGAGACCAAGAGACCCAGTACTTC. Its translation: CASNHPTGDQETQYF.

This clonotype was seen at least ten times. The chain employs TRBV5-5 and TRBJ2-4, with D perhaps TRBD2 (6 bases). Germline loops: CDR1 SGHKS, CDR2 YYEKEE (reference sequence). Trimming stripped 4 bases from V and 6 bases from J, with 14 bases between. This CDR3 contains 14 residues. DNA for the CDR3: TGTGCCAGCAGCCGGAGGGAAAAGGGAAACATTCAGTACTTC. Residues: CASSRREKGNIQYF.

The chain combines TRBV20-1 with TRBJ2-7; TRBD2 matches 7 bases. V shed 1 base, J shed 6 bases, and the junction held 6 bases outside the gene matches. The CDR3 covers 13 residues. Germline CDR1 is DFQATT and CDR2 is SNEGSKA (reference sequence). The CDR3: CSARVGGSSEQYV. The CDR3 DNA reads TGCAGTGCTAGAGTGGGGGGGAGCAGCGAGCAGTACGTC.

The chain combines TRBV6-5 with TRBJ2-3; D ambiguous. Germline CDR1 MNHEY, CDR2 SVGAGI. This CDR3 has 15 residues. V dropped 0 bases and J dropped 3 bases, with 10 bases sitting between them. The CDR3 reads CASSYSILATDTQYF. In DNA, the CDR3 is TGTGCCAGCAGTTACTCGATTTTAGCAACAGATACGCAGTATTTT.

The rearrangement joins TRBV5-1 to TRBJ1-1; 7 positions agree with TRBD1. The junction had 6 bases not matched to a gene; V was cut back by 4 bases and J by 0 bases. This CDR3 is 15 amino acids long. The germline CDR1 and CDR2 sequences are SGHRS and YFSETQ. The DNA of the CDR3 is TGCGCCAGCAGCCCCCGGGGACAGATGAACACTGAAGCTTTCTTT. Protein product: CASSPRGQMNTEAFF.

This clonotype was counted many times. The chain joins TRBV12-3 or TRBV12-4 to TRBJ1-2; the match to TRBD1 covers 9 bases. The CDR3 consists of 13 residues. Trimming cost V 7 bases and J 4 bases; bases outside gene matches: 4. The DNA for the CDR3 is TGTGCCAGCAACCCGGGACAGGGCTATGGCTACACCTTC. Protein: CASNPGQGYGYTF.

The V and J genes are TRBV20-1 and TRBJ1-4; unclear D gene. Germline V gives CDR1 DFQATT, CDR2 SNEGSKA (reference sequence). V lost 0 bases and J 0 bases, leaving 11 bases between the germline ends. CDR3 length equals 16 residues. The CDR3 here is CSARDYQEPTNEKLFF. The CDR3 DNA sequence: TGCAGTGCTAGAGACTACCAGGAGCCAACTAATGAAAAACTGTTTTTT.

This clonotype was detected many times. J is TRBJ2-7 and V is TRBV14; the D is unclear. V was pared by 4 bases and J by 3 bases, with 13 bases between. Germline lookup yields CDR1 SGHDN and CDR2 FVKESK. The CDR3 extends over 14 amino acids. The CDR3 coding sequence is TGTGCCAGCAGCCCGACACCTTTTTTCTACGAGCAGTACGTC. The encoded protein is CASSPTPFFYEQYV.

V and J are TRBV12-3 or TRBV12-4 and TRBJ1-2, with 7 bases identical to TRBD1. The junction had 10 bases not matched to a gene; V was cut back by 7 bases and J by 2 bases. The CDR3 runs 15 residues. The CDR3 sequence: CASTGQVARNYGYTF. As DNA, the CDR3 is TGTGCCAGCACCGGACAGGTAGCTCGGAACTATGGCTACACCTTC.

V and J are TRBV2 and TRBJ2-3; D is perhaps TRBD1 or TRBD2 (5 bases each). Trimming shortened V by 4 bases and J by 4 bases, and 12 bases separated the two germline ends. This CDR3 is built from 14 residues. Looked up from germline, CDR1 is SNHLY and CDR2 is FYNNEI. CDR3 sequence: CASSARGAPDTQYF. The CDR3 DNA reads TGTGCCAGCAGTGCTCGAGGGGCCCCAGATACGCAGTATTTT.

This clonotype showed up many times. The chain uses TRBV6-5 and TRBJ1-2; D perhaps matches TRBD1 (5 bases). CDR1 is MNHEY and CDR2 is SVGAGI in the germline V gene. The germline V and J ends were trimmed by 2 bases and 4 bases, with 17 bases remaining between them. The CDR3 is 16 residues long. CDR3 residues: CASSYGIQTGPYGYTF. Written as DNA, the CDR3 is TGTGCCAGCAGTTACGGTATTCAAACAGGCCCCTATGGCTACACCTTC.

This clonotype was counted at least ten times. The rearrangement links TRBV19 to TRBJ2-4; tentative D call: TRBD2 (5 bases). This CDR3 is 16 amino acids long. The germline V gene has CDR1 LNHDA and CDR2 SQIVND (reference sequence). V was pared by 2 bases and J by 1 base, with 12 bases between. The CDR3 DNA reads TGTGCCAGTAGTATACTTCGGGAAACGGCCAAAAACATTCAGTACTTC. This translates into CASSILRETAKNIQYF.

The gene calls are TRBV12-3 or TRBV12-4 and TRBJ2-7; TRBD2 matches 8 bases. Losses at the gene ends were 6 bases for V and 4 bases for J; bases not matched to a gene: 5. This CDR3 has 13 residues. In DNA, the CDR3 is TGTGCCAGCAGGAGGAGCGGGAGTTACGAGCAGTACTTC. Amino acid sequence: CASRRSGSYEQYF.

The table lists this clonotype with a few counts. The CDR3, as DNA: TGTGCCAGCAGGGATACAGGGCAGTATGGCTACACCTTC. Residues: CASRDTGQYGYTF. This chain uses TRBV12-3 or TRBV12-4 with TRBJ1-2; a possible D gene is TRBD1 (6 bases). Trimming shortened V by 6 bases and J by 5 bases, and 13 bases separated the two germline ends. The CDR3 has 13 amino acids.

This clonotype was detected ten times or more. DNA for the CDR3: TGTGCCAGCAGTCGCGGACAGGTGGCCTATAATTCACCCCTCCACTTT. Its translation is CASSRGQVAYNSPLHF. The chain uses TRBV12-3 or TRBV12-4 and TRBJ1-6; TRBD1 agrees at 7 bases. The CDR3 covers 16 residues. J gave up 2 bases and V 5 bases, and 6 bases lay outside the gene matches.

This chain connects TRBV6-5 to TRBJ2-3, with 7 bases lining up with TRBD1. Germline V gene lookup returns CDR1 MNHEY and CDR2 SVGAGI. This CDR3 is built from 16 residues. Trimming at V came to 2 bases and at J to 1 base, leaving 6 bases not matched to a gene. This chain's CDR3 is CASSYGGQTGTDTQYF. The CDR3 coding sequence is TGTGCCAGCAGTTACGGGGGACAGACAGGCACAGATACGCAGTATTTT.